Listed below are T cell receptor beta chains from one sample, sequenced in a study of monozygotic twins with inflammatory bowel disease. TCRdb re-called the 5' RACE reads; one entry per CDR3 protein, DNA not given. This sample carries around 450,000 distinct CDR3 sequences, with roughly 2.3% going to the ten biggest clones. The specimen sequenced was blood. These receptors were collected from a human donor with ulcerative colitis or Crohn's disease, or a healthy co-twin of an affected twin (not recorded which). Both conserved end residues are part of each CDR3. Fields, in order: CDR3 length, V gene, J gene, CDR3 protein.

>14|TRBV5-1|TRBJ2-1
CASSPDRGRGEQFF
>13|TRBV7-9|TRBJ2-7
CASTGGLTYEQYF
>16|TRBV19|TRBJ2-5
CASSIFYRGPQETQYF
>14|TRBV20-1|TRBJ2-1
CSASDGLRYDEQFF
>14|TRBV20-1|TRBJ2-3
CSAQTSGGSDTQYF
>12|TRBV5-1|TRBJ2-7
CASSLAGNEQYF
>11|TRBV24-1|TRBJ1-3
CATGFGNTIYF
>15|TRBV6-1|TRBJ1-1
CASRPNRATNTEAFF
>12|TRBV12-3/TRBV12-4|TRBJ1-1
CASTSRGTEAFF
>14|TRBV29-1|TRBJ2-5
CSVDWREGAETQYF
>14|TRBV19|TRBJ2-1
CASTGQVAGGEQFF
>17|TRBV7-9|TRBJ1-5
CASSLARGTDSNQPQHF
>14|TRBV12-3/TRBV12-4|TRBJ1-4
CASRLTPINEKLFF
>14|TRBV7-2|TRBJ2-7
CASSSRRGLYEQYF
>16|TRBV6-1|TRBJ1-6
CASSRQGTGWNSPLHF
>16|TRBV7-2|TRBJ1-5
CASSLAPRNSNQPQHF
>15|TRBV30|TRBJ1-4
CAWSSLDATNEKLFF
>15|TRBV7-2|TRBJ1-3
CASSRVGVSGNTIYF
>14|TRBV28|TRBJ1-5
CASARPGHNQPQHF
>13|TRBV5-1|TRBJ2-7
CASSFQGPYEQYF
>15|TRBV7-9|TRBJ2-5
CASSLAAPGRETQYF
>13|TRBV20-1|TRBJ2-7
CSARLAGVNEQYF
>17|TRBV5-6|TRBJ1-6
CASKFGGAGTYNSPLHF
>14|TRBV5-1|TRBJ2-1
CASFLTAGGNEQFF
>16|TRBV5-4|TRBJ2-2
CASSLASRQGTGELFF
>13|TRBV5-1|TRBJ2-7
CASSKDREYEQYF
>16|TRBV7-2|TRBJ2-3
CASSPGLAGGTDTQYF
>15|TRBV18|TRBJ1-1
CASSNQGRMGTEAFF
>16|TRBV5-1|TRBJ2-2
CASSLGPHFNTGELFF
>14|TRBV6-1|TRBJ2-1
CASRLYWDNNEQFF
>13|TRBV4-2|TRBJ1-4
CASSQDSGWKLFF
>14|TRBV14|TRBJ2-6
CASSRVGGANVLTF
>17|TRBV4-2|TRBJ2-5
CASSHALPGQGQETQYF
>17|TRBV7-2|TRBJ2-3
CASSLGWSGGSTDTQHF
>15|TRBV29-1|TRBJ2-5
CSASPGTGGEETQYF
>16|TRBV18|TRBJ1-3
CASSPRVESGGDTIYF
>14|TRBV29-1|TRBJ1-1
CSVLKHSMNTEAFF
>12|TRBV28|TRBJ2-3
CASSFGQGTQYF
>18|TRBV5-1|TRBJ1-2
CASSLDEWLTQRTDGYTF
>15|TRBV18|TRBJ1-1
CASSPLGQAETEAFF
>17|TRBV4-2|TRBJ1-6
CASSRSQGASYNSPLHF
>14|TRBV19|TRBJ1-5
CSSSSHGNNQPQHF